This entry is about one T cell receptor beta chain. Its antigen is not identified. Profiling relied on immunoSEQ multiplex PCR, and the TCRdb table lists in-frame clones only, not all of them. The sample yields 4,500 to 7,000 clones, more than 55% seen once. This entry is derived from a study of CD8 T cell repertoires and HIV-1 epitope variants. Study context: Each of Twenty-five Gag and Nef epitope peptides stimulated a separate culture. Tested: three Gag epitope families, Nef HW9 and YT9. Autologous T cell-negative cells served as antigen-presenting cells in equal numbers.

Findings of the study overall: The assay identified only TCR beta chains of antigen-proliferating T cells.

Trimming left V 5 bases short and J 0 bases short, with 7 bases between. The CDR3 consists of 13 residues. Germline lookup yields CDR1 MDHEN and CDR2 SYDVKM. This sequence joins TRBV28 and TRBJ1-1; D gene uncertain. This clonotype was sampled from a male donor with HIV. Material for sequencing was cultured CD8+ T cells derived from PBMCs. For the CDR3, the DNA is TGTGCCAGCAGTCCACTTTTGAACACTGAAGCTTTCTTT. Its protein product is CASSPLLNTEAFF.